This TCR beta chain was recorded in a study of CD8+ T cells in alopecia areata. At the level of the study: Severity was scored as percentage of affected scalp area in treated patients.

Specified treatment: oral pan-JAK inhibitor, 5-10 mg twice daily. The study, taken as a whole, reports: Both scalp clonality and the expanded CD8+ clones among the top 100 showed a significant decrease with tofacitinib.

Germline assignment: CDR1 SGHAT and CDR2 FQNNGV. Trimming shortened V by 1 base and J by 7 bases, and 13 bases separated the two germline ends. The CDR3 is made up of 14 amino acids. cDNA reverse transcribed from extracted RNA served as the sequencing template. Only in-frame clones appear in the TCRdb table, and some are missing; sequencing was by immunoSEQ multiplex PCR. This sample carries roughly 220,000 clones, roughly two fifths of them seen once, and the ten largest clones take around 0.48%. With regard to this clone: The target antigen is unknown.

V gene TRBV11-2 combines with J gene TRBJ1-1; a possible D gene is TRBD1 (5 bases). Sequenced here: CD4+ T cells sorted from blood, sampled at approximately week 30, from a patient treated with tofacitinib. The sequence was obtained from a human donor with alopecia areata. CDR3 in amino acids: CASSLGRTSREAFF. The CDR3 bases are TGTGCCAGCAGCTTAGGAAGGACATCCCGTGAAGCTTTCTTT.